A single sample is the source of the 21 T cell receptor beta chains below, sequenced in a study of T-cell memory formation after mild COVID-19 (dated by TCRdb to the early 2020s). Library preparation used 5' RACE. Sequencing instrument: Illumina NovaSeq 6000. Clones were called with MiXCR by TCRdb after fastp trimmed the public reads at Q25, and only in-frame beta chains were retained. Here each entry gathers all rows of one CDR3 protein and keeps the most common genes and DNA. This sample comprises 220,000 or so distinct CDR3 sequences, just over 9.5% of them detected only once. Around 3.3% of the sample belongs to the ten largest clones. Sample: PBMCs or a T cell subset sorted from them (not recorded which). The source is a man aged 18-30 years who had mild COVID-19 (a few samples of this study predate the infection). The sample titles of this study are shuffled in the database, so cell type and time point are left out; the donor was told from shared clones.

J is TRBJ2-6 and V is TRBV7-9; no clear D. The V gene's germline CDR1 is SEHNR and CDR2 FQNEAQ (reference sequence). The length of the CDR3 is 17 residues. Deletions cut 1 base from V and 0 bases from J, with 10 bases between. For the CDR3, the DNA is TGTGCCAGCAGCTTAGTGGGATCAAGCTCTGGGGCCAACGTCCTGACTTTC. It encodes CASSLVGSSSGANVLTF. Variable domain in full (rest from reference TRBV7-9 and TRBJ2-6): DTGVSQNPRHKITKRGQNVTFRCDPISEHNRLYWYRQTLGQGPEFLTYFQNEAQLEKSRLLSDRFSAERPKGSFSTLEIQRTEQGDSAMYLCASSLVGSSSGANVLTFGAGSRLTVL.

This clonotype was seen only a few times. V is TRBV7-3 and J is TRBJ1-2, with D unresolved. The CDR3 has 15 amino acids. CDR1 and CDR2 (germline): SGHTA, FQGTGA. V lost 0 bases and J 8 bases, leaving 16 bases between the germline ends. The CDR3 bases are TGTGCCAGCAGCTTAACGGAGACAAGGGCCTCCGGCTACACCTTC. Encoded protein: CASSLTETRASGYTF.

J is TRBJ1-2 and V is TRBV20-1; 10 nucleotides match TRBD1. CDR3 length: 10 residues. Germline V gene sequence: CDR1 DFQATT, CDR2 SNEGSKA (reference sequence). The CDR3 region has the DNA TGCCGTGGGACAGGGGACGGCTACACCTTC. This gives the protein CRGTGDGYTF.

This rearrangement joins TRBV20-1 to TRBJ1-6; 9 bases fit TRBD1. Germline CDR1 is DFQATT and CDR2 is SNEGSKA (reference sequence). The CDR3 spans 15 residues. With V trimmed by 5 bases and J by 10 bases, 12 bases remained unmatched. CDR3 sequence: CSAPLQQGAWSPLHF. The CDR3 region has the DNA TGCAGTGCTCCTCTTCAACAGGGGGCTTGGTCACCCCTCCACTTT.

The chain uses TRBV6-1 and TRBJ2-1, with 8 bases fitting TRBD1. The CDR3 consists of 14 residues. V trimming: 5 bases; J trimming: 8 bases; junction bases outside the gene matches: 8. The germline CDR1 and CDR2 sequences are MNHNS and SASEGT. The CDR3 spells CASSKGQGNDEQFF. The CDR3 nucleotides read TGTGCCAGCAGTAAAGGACAGGGTAACGATGAGCAGTTCTTC.

This clonotype was counted only a few times. This chain connects TRBV7-2 to TRBJ1-3; 8 nucleotides align to TRBD1. V lost 3 bases to trimming and J lost 2 bases; unmatched junction nucleotides: 3. The CDR3 totals 15 residues. CDR1 is SGHTA, CDR2 FQGNSA, per germline. The CDR3 spells CASSFQGAAGNTIYF. DNA for the CDR3: TGTGCCAGCAGCTTTCAGGGGGCGGCTGGAAACACCATATATTTT.

This clonotype was detected many times. The chain uses TRBV11-2 and TRBJ2-7; D unclear. Deletions cut 5 bases from V and 3 bases from J, with 14 bases between. CDR1 is SGHAT and CDR2 is FQNNGV in the germline V gene. The CDR3 spans 14 residues. In DNA, the CDR3 is TGTGCCAGCAGCCAAGGAACACGGTTCTACGAGCAGTACTTC. This gives the protein CASSQGTRFYEQYF.

This clonotype was detected only a few times. This chain links TRBV19 with TRBJ2-1; a weak D match, TRBD2 (7 bases). The CDR3 has 13 amino acids. CDR1 is LNHDA, CDR2 SQIVND, per germline (reference sequence). The V end lost 2 bases, the J end lost 8 bases, and 10 bases lay between the germline ends. The DNA for the CDR3 is TGTGCCAGTAGTATACGGGGGGCGGATGAGCAGTTCTTC. It yields the protein CASSIRGADEQFF.

A few counts support this clonotype. V usage is TRBV10-3 and J usage is TRBJ2-3; the match to TRBD1 covers 7 bases. The germline gives CDR1 ENHRY, CDR2 SYGVKD. V dropped 6 bases and J dropped 0; count of bases not matched to a gene: 15. The CDR3 is 18 residues long. In nucleotides, the CDR3 is TGTGCCATCAGCCCCTCTAAGATCCCGGGACAGAGCACAGATACGCAGTATTTT. Translation: CAISPSKIPGQSTDTQYF.

The J gene is TRBJ1-6, the V gene TRBV9; TRBD1 aligns across 7 bases. The CDR3 is 14 amino acids. The V gene end was trimmed by 5 bases and the J gene end by 5 bases; junction bases not matched to a gene: 4. The V gene's germline CDR1 is SGDLS and CDR2 YYNGEE. The CDR3 spells CASSRDRDNSPLHF. CDR3 DNA sequence: TGTGCCAGCAGTCGCGACAGGGATAATTCACCCCTCCACTTT.

This clonotype was observed a handful of times. The chain recombines TRBV4-1 with TRBJ2-7; no firm D call. The CDR3 loop spans 16 amino acids. Germline CDR1 reads MGHRA; CDR2 reads YSYEKL. Trimming pared 1 base from V and 0 bases from J, leaving 13 bases between. DNA of the CDR3: TGCGCCAGCAGCCAAGCTACGAACCAGGACTCCTACGAGCAGTACTTC. Protein sequence: CASSQATNQDSYEQYF.

This clonotype showed up many times. This rearrangement joins TRBV5-1 to TRBJ2-3; TRBD2 aligns across 10 bases. The CDR3 covers 16 residues. The germline gives CDR1 SGHRS, CDR2 YFSETQ. V was clipped by 2 bases and J by 4 bases; unmatched bases: 7. CDR3 DNA sequence: TGCGCCAGCAGCTTCAGAGCGGGGGGGCCGGCAGATACGCAGTATTTT. Amino acid sequence: CASSFRAGGPADTQYF.

The CDR3 here is CASSAGNQPQHF. CDR3 DNA sequence: TGTGCCAGCTCCGCCGGCAATCAGCCCCAGCATTTT. The J gene is TRBJ1-5, the V gene TRBV6-6; D remains ambiguous. The V end lost 8 bases, the J end lost 2 bases, and 7 bases lay between the germline ends. Germline CDR1 and CDR2: MNHNY and SVGAGI (reference sequence). The CDR3 spans 12 residues.

Of note for this clonotype: Its ends do not fully match the called genes, so a read error is possible. This chain links TRBV29-1 with TRBJ1-5; maybe TRBD1 (6 bases). This CDR3 comprises 13 residues. CDR1 SQVTM and CDR2 ANQGSEA come from the germline V gene. This chain's CDR3 is CSASQGNNQPKHF. The DNA of the CDR3 is TGCAGCGCCAGCCAGGGGAACAATCAGCCCAAGCATTTT.

The chain uses TRBV12-3 or TRBV12-4 and TRBJ1-6; D is ambiguous. This CDR3 spans 13 amino acids. CDR3 amino acids: CAVRRGRSSPLHF. In DNA, the CDR3 is TGTGCAGTCAGACGGGGTCGTAGCTCACCCCTCCACTTT.

This clonotype was found many times. The chain has TRBV5-5 and TRBJ2-5; the D is unclear. Germline V CDR1 and CDR2: SGHKS, YYEKEE (reference sequence). This CDR3 is built from 13 residues. Trimming took 2 bases from V and 3 from J, leaving 8 bases between them. The CDR3 DNA follows: TGTGCCAGCAGCTTCGACTCTGAAGAGACCCAGTACTTC. Protein product: CASSFDSEETQYF.

This clonotype has a count of ten or more. This rearrangement joins TRBV5-1 to TRBJ2-7; D is uncertain. The CDR3 length is 14 residues. The V end was cut by 3 bases, the J end by 1 base, with 11 bases between. Germline CDR1 and CDR2: SGHRS and YFSETQ. The CDR3 bases are TGCGCCAGCAGCTCGTCGGGCCAGTCCTACGAGCAGTACTTC. This codes for CASSSSGQSYEQYF.

In this sample, this clonotype turned up a few times. The chain uses TRBV10-3 and TRBJ2-3; 8 bases are a match to TRBD2. CDR1 and CDR2 from the germline V gene are ENHRY and SYGVKD. V shed 3 bases, J shed 1 base, and the junction held 3 bases outside the gene matches. The CDR3 is made up of 15 amino acids. In nucleotides, the CDR3 is TGTGCCATCAGTGACTGGCGGGGGGGCACAGATACGCAGTATTTT. Amino acid sequence: CAISDWRGGTDTQYF.

This clonotype has a handful of counts. The rearrangement joins TRBV7-2 to TRBJ2-2; 8 nucleotides agree with TRBD2. The CDR3 spans 11 residues. Germline-derived CDR1 and CDR2 are SGHTA and FQGNSA. The V segment lost 8 bases and the J segment 7 bases; nucleotides outside the gene matches: 0. CDR3 DNA: TGTGCCAGCCGGGGGGGCGGGGAGCTGTTTTTT. It is translated as CASRGGGELFF.

This clonotype was picked up a small number of times. The CDR3 does not end in the conserved phenylalanine or tryptophan, so this is likely a read error. It is unclear where the CDR3 begins or ends on the DNA, so no DNA is shown, and the CDR3 is as TCRdb lists it. The V gene is TRBV11-3, the J gene TRBJ2-3; the D call in the table, TRBD1, was not verified against the DNA. The CDR3 spans 11 amino acids, including both terminal residues. Germline CDR1 SGHNT, CDR2 YENEEA. CDR3 residues: CASSNPLQGVE.

This clonotype was seen a handful of times. This rearrangement joins TRBV15 to TRBJ2-7, with TRBD1 matching over 7 bases. J was trimmed by 6 bases and V by 3 bases; bases with no gene match: 8. The CDR3 length is 14 residues. CDR1 and CDR2 from the germline V gene are LNHNV and YYDKDF (reference sequence). The CDR3 DNA reads as TGTGCCACCAGCAGGGGACAGTCAATTGGCGAGCAGTACGTC. Its translation is CATSRGQSIGEQYV.